Here is one T cell receptor (beta chain) with its context. This entry belongs to a study of blood T cell repertoires in COVID-19. As handled by the study authors: Using reference gene primer amplification, nucleated cell counts were estimated. Sequencing was performed with immunoSEQ multiplex PCR; in TCRdb, only in-frame clones are kept and a portion is missing. V and J calls and clone size are copied from that table; D and trimming were computed from the DNA. This table has around 150,000 clones, about 86% appearing once. The participants were between about 18 and 90 years old and came from fewer than 25 US areas. For recovered donors of Cohort 3, there were two negative PCRs, clearance, or symptom resolution. The TCR comes from a man over 45 who had recovered from COVID-19. Sample: PBMCs or T cells enriched from blood (not recorded which).

Here the CDR3 reads CASSDHGGVRQPQHF. For the CDR3, the DNA is TGTGCCAGTAGTGACCACGGGGGAGTTCGACAGCCCCAGCATTTT. The V and J genes are TRBV19 and TRBJ1-5; D might be TRBD1 (5 bases). The length of the CDR3 is 15 residues. Looked up from germline, CDR1 is LNHDA and CDR2 is SQIVND (reference sequence). V was trimmed by 5 bases and J by 7 bases, leaving 18 bases between them.